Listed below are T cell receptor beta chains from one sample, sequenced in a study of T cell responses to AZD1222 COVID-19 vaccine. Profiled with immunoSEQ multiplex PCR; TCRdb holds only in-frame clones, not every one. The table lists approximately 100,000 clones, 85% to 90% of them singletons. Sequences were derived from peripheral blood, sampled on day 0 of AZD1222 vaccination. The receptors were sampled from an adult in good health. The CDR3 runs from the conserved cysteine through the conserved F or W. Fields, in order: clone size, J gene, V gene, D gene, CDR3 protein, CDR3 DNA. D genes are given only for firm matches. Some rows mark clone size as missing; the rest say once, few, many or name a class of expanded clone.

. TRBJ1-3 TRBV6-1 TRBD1 CASSEVRGGRAGNTIYF TGTGCCAGCAGTGAAGTTCGAGGGGGCCGTGCTGGAAACACCATATATTTT
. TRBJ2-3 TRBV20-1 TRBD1 CSASGDRGRTDTQYF TGCAGTGCCAGTGGGGACAGGGGGCGAACAGATACGCAGTATTTT
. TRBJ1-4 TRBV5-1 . CASSLGQLNEKLFF TGCGCCAGCAGCTTGGGACAGCTTAATGAAAAACTGTTTTTT
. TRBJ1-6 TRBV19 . CASSIQGNSPLHF TGTGCCAGTAGTATACAGGGTAATTCACCCCTCCACTTT
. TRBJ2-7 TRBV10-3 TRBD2 CAISETSGPSYEQYF TGTGCCATCAGCGAGACTAGCGGGCCCTCCTACGAGCAGTACTTC
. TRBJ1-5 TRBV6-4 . CASSDRTYDSNQPQHF TGTGCCAGCAGTGATCGGACGTATGATAGCAATCAGCCCCAGCATTTT
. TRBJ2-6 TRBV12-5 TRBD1 CASAPGQGHSGANVLTF TGTGCTAGTGCCCCGGGACAGGGCCACTCTGGGGCCAACGTCCTGACTTTC
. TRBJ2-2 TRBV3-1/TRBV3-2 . CASSHSQAGKAGELFF TGTGCCAGCAGCCACAGCCAGGCAGGGAAGGCCGGGGAGCTGTTTTTT
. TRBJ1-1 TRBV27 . CASRSWGLNTEAFF TGTGCCAGCAGGTCCTGGGGACTGAACACTGAAGCTTTCTTT
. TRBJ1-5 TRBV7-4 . CASSLIWKDQPQHF TGTGCCAGCAGCTTAATATGGAAAGATCAGCCCCAGCATTTT
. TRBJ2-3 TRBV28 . CASSYDSSSTDTQYF TGTGCCAGCAGCTACGACAGTTCTAGCACAGATACGCAGTATTTT
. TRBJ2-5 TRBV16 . CASSERQETQYF TGTGCCAGCAGCGAGCGGCAAGAGACCCAGTACTTC
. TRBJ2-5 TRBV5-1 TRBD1 CASSTRDRETQYF TGCGCCAGCAGCACACGGGACAGAGAGACCCAGTACTTC
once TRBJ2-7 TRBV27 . CASRPTSSTSGRAGAEQYF .
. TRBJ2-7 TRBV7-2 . CASSLAGGGTVPREQYF TGTGCCAGCAGCTTAGCAGGGGGTGGGACCGTCCCCCGGGAGCAGTACTTC
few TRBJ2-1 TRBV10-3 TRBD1 CAISGPIEGQGGSEQFF TGTGCCATCAGTGGACCCATTGAGGGACAGGGAGGGAGTGAGCAGTTCTTC
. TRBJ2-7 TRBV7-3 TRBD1 CASSSNGTACPYEQYF TGTGCCAGCAGTTCCAACGGGACAGCCTGTCCCTACGAGCAGTACTTC
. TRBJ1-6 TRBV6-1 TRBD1 CASSGQGSRSYNSPLHF TGTGCCAGCAGTGGACAGGGGTCGAGATCCTATAATTCACCCCTCCACTTT
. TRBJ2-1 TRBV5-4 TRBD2 CASSSGRGLAGGHEQFF TGTGCCAGCAGCTCAGGACGAGGACTAGCGGGAGGGCATGAGCAGTTCTTC
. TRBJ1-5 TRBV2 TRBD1 CASSEEGGAGNQPQHF TGTGCCAGCAGTGAAGAAGGGGGCGCGGGCAATCAGCCCCAGCATTTT
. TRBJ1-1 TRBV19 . CASSRGRDTLARTEAFF TGTGCCAGTAGTAGGGGGCGGGACACCTTGGCCCGAACTGAAGCTTTCTTT
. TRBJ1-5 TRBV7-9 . CASSLEGGYQPQHF TGTGCCAGCAGCTTAGAGGGAGGATATCAGCCCCAGCATTTT
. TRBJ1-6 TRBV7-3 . CASSLGVNSPLHF TGTGCCAGCAGCTTGGGGGTTAACTCACCCCTCCACTTT
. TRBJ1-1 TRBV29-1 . CSVAGVLGTEAFF TGCAGCGTTGCAGGGGTTTTGGGCACTGAAGCTTTCTTT
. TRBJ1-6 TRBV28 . CASSSVNSPLHF TGTGCCAGCAGTTCTGTAAATTCACCCCTCCACTTT
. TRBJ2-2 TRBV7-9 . CASSPSALPSGELFF TGTGCCAGCAGCCCTAGCGCCCTACCCTCCGGGGAGCTGTTTTTT
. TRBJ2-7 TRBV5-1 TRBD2 CASSQTSGRGLEQYF TGCGCCAGCAGCCAAACTAGCGGGAGGGGACTCGAGCAGTACTTC
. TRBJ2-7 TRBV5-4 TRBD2 CASSPQAGGGIEQYF TGTGCCAGCAGCCCCCAGGCGGGAGGAGGGATCGAGCAGTACTTC